In this sample, the clone carrying this T cell receptor (beta chain) turned up a few times. Its target is unknown. For sorted subsets, 150 to 250 ng DNA per replicate equaled about 30,000 T cell genomes. Sequenced by immunoSEQ multiplex PCR; TCRdb stores in-frame clones only, minus some. This table holds about 300,000 clones, around 74% found once. The source of the sample is a study of shared clonotypes between healthy human individuals. Donors comprised only Caucasian adults living in Nashville, Tennessee. Subsets obtained from CD4+ cells comprised CD45RA+ naive and CD45RA-negative memory cells. The study's findings and limits: Naive subsets tended to show greater estimated richness than memory subsets.

This CDR3 is 15 amino acids long. CDR1 and CDR2 from the germline V gene are MNHEY and SMNVEV (reference sequence). The V segment lost 5 bases and the J segment 3 bases; nucleotides outside the gene matches: 4. The chain carries TRBV27 and TRBJ2-1, with 10 positions matching TRBD2. The sample taken for sequencing was memory CD4+ T cells sorted from blood. The subset was: CD45RA-negative fraction. This clonotype originated in a man in his thirties or forties in good health. The CDR3 here is CASSQLAGRYNEQFF. For the CDR3, the DNA is TGTGCCAGCAGTCAACTAGCGGGACGCTACAATGAGCAGTTCTTC.